This entry features one T cell receptor (beta chain) sequence. Its cognate antigen is unknown. From germline, CDR1 is KGHDR and CDR2 SFDVKD. The V end was cut by 4 bases, the J end by 0 bases, with 12 bases between. This CDR3 comprises 15 residues. Researchers took RNA transcripts and amplified TCR beta CDR3 regions from them. The first-round RT-PCR employed HTBI primers together with the Qiagen OneStep RT-PCR kit. A multiplex PCR was then performed as the second round. Via MiXCR, TCRdb re-called the multiplex PCR reads, giving one row per CDR3 protein. The sample lists about 220,000 distinct CDR3 sequences, around a fifth seen once, with more than 35% in the top ten. These data originate in a study of Graves' ophthalmopathy and Graves' hyperthyroidism. Study information: Peripheral blood was gathered at first diagnosis, ahead of any treatment whatsoever.

Ineligible for inclusion were patients with other autoimmune diseases, uncontrolled infections, pregnancy or lactation. The PBMCs used were ones drawn from about 9.7 ml of fresh peripheral blood. Regarding the study as a whole: This model predicted ophthalmopathy progression (sensitivity roughly 70%, specificity roughly 72%).

The sequence was collected from a woman in her forties or fifties with Graves' ophthalmopathy. The J gene is TRBJ2-7, the V gene TRBV24-1; D is uncertain. The sample consisted of peripheral blood. DNA of the CDR3: TGTGCCACCAGTGACTCCCGGACCCACTCCTACGAGCAGTACTTC. It specifies CATSDSRTHSYEQYF.